This T cell receptor beta chain was sequenced during a study of T cells in Graves' hyperthyroidism and ophthalmopathy. Overall study context: Peripheral blood was drawn at first diagnosis, prior to all treatment. Findings and caveats of the study: Most thyroid clonotypes expanded above 0.001 were also detected in blood.

V shed 6 bases and J shed 0 bases, with 12 bases lying between them. The CDR3 has 15 residues. The sample holds many counts of this clonotype. Its antigen is unknown. Any patient presenting with uncontrolled infection, other autoimmune disease, pregnancy or lactation was left out. TCR beta CDR3 region amplification was performed from RNA transcripts. Using the HTBI primer set, a first-round RT-PCR was run on the TCR CDR3. TCRdb passed the multiplex PCR reads through MiXCR, listing each CDR3 protein once. The table shows hundreds of thousands of distinct CDR3 sequences, with around 22% occurring only once.

This receptor was obtained from a woman aged 25 to 39 with Graves' ophthalmopathy. Sequences were obtained from blood. This chain links TRBV12-3 or TRBV12-4 with TRBJ2-1; no definite D call. CDR3 in amino acids: CASRTAQSSYNEQFF. In DNA, the CDR3 is TGTGCCAGCAGAACAGCGCAAAGCTCCTACAATGAGCAGTTCTTC.